This T cell receptor (beta chain) is drawn from a study of cytomegalovirus exposure and HLA in healthy donors (dated by TCRdb to about 2017). About the study as a whole: In an earlier analysis of under 600 of the donors, around 300 Gb of sequence data and 100 million or so unique TCR beta sequences from about 190 million T cells were reported. An early release that covered roughly 600 HLA-typed donors contained around 330 gigabases of sequencing data and around 80 million unique TCR sequences. Rather than drawing on any new phenotypic data, the later analysis identified candidate immune exposures from TCR beta sequences and the way those sequences occurred across donors. A later analysis re-examined previously published TCR beta repertoires from 500 to 700 donors and added high-resolution HLA genotyping to investigate patterns of TCR occurrence. Besides the first cohort of around 700 subjects, a separate validation cohort made up of 120 or so different subjects was used. High-throughput TCR immunosequencing, statistical association of individual TCRs with disease status, and machine learning were combined to predict cytomegalovirus infection status. The study profiled the T cell repertoires of 500 to 800 subjects by immunosequencing and related them to cytomegalovirus serostatus. Across around 400 genotyped donors of the cohort, an average of approximately 240,000 unique TCR beta nucleotide sequences per donor were sequenced, and approximately 17% of those sequences were non-productive. The number of donors typed differed by locus, with about 629-630 for A, B, C, DRB1 and DQB1, roughly 550 for DQA1, under 610 for DPA1, and some 470 for DPB1. HLA typing included class I and class II loci at four-digit resolution. A later genetic analysis used genome-wide SNP genotypes for about 65% of the 666 donors, treating that subset as a discovery cohort. Of the approximately 400 genotyped donors, 75% to 85% were placed in the genetic ancestry cluster associated with self-reported Caucasian donors. Roughly 5 DR-DQ haplotypes were handled as single units for association and clustering because linkage in the cohort was strong. To decide whether each TCR beta V gene segment behaved as functional or pseudogenic, an earlier analysis of some 600 of the donors relied on high-throughput TCR beta sequencing. Donor age, sex, ethnicity and CMV serostatus were collected together with the repertoire data. The study aimed to test whether cataloging public T cell receptors could reveal signatures of past pathogen exposure. All discovery cohort repertoires had been generated on a single sequencing platform. Summary of the overall study and its limitations: While some public TCRs were present in many individuals, most TCR sequences turned up only very rarely across donors. A further reported finding was that TCR beta sequences accurately predicted the HLA-A and HLA-B alleles for most subjects in the first cohort. Several of the top co-occurrence clusters appeared to be linked to parvovirus B19, influenza, CMV and Epstein-Barr virus, according to a later analysis. In a later analysis, HLA-associated TCR beta chains showed more clonal expansion and lower generation probabilities than non-associated chains that were equally common. Because counts were too low, about 18 rarely observed V segments, including chromosome 9 orphons, were excluded from the earlier analysis of around 640 of the donors. Because the 87-base-pair reads could not distinguish some IMGT-functional V segments, including TRBV6-2 and TRBV6-3, those segments were excluded. HLA typing was unavailable for some donors at each locus, so association tests used only the typed subset. According to a later genetic analysis, donors in an Asian-associated ancestry cluster had fewer N-insertions in productive TCRs than the approximately 670-donor mean. A later analysis associated roughly 17,000 TCR beta sequences with specific HLA alleles at a false discovery rate of 0.05. V-gene and J-gene trimming of TCR beta chains was associated with a missense DCLRE1C variant in a later genetic analysis, and the association was replicated in an independent cohort. The classifier was reported to diagnose cytomegalovirus status with high specificity and sensitivity in both the original cohort and the validation cohort. Three of the identified cytomegalovirus-associated TCR beta chains were confirmed in vitro to be specific for cytomegalovirus antigens. Assigning TCR associations to individual alleles was difficult when HLA alleles, especially DR and DQ, strongly co-occurred. In a later analysis, most CMV-associated TCR beta chains were found to appear HLA-restricted, with HLA associations seemingly driven largely by CMV exposure. A cluster of highly shared sequence variants was judged likely to represent a technical artifact of the sequencing pipeline. The cohort was sequenced for TCR beta chains only, and without alpha or paired-chain data the features that could be detected were limited. It was suggested by the authors that the approach could potentially be generalized to other disease states and immunological phenotypes. In an earlier analysis of more than 450 of the donors, most TCR beta V segments were observed in productive rearrangements about 87% or about 30% of the time, broadly matching IMGT annotations. Correlated functional status among segregating V segments might reflect linkage disequilibrium, but an unknown experimental factor could not be ruled out. Immune exposure information for the cohort was limited to CMV serostatus. A later analysis found that TCR association rates varied across HLA loci, with DRB1 alleles showing the most associated TCRs and HLA-C alleles the fewest. Presence/absence analyses assumed roughly uniform sequencing depth across donors, an assumption that may not hold. The study gave a list of 150 to 200 TCR beta chains associated with cytomegalovirus.

The cohort was made up of 500 to 800 healthy bone marrow donors. At the time of sampling, every cohort member was nominally healthy, though immune exposures that went unrecorded were likely present. The donor tested CMV seropositive and was one of the 289 seropositive cohort members. A peripheral blood sample was provided by each donor, and peripheral blood mononuclear cells were used for TCR beta sequencing. The Qiagen DNeasy Blood Extraction Kit was used to extract genomic DNA from the blood cell samples. Libraries were prepared through the immunoSEQ multiplex PCR assay. The multiplex PCR relied on a mix of 60 forward primers for TCR Vbeta segments and 13 reverse primers for TCR Jbeta segments. The CDR3 region of rearranged TCR beta genes was amplified from genomic DNA with a multiplex PCR assay. The amplified TCR beta libraries were sequenced on the Illumina HiSeq System as 87-base-pair reads. On the study's bioinformatics: In a later analysis, about 80 million unique TCR beta chains were counted across the approximately 670 repertoires, and roughly 10 million of these chains were shared by at least two donors. To remove PCR and sequencing errors, raw reads were error-corrected and collapsed into unique sequences using a nearest-neighbor algorithm that merged closely related sequences. Alignment of CDR3 sequences to IMGT reference sequences was used to assign V, D and J gene segments. For a sequence to be retained, at least a six-nucleotide match to both a V gene segment and a J gene segment was required. A rearrangement counted as productive if the CDR3 had no stop codons and remained in frame with V and J, and every other rearrangement counted as non-productive. Following IMGT convention, CDR3 was defined as the stretch from the second conserved V-encoded cysteine to the conserved J-encoded phenylalanine. Sequences without an unambiguous match to a single V gene segment were excluded from the earlier analysis of a few hundred of the donors. In an earlier analysis of approximately 550 of the donors, V segments were called functional above 56.7% productive rearrangements and were called segregating when the between-donor standard deviation exceeded 5%. A statistical classification framework was developed to diagnose cytomegalovirus status using the catalog of TCR beta chain sequences. In a later analysis, V and J genes were assigned by comparing TCR nucleotide sequences against IMGT/GENE-DB human TR gene sequences. The TCRdist pipeline was used in a later analysis to assign CDR3 sequences and most-parsimonious VDJ recombination scenarios. In a later analysis, each TCR beta chain was defined by its CDR3 amino acid sequence together with its V-gene family, and reads without a unique V-gene family were excluded. As a way to deal with suspected cross-contamination and a sequencing artifact, a later analysis dropped roughly 600 nucleotide sequences that were highly shared and had low generation probability. For each public chain, a later analysis derived a clonal expansion index from normalized ranks of inferred template counts within each repertoire. In a later analysis, generation probabilities were computed using a VDJ recombination model fitted to out-of-frame rearrangements, and the results were checked against IGoR. In a later analysis, hypergeometric tests were used to score TCR-TCR, TCR-HLA and TCR-CMV co-occurrence, with a repertoire-size bias correction applied to TCR pairs. In a later analysis, false discovery rates were estimated by permuting HLA or CMV assignments 20 times. A later analysis grouped co-occurring TCRs with DBSCAN, adding TCRdist sequence similarity when clustering within HLA-allele-positive subsets. For co-occurrence clustering, repertoires with fewer than 30,000 or more than 120,000 public chains were excluded, along with roughly 5 repertoires with anomalous nucleotide sharing. TCRdb provides this immuneACCESS table in a form limited to in-frame rearrangements. Some clones are lacking; in checked studies, under half of them reflect an unresolved V gene, and why the rest are absent is not known. Clone size and the V and J calls come from that table; the DNA yielded D and trimming. The sample table holds around 100,000 clones, of which over 75% were seen once. About 4.4% of the sample is in the top ten clones.

Measured from the cysteine to the phenylalanine, the CDR3 is 15 residues long. Here the CDR3 DNA is all that survives: 45 bases in frame from base 1. Trimmed from V: 5 bases; trimmed from J: 5 bases; junction bases lacking a gene match: 8. The germline V gene provides CDR1 SGHTA and CDR2 FQGNSA. For this clone: No antigen is known for it. The record has no base qualities; no much larger clone is one base away.

The receptor was derived from a male donor in good health and CMV-seropositive. Sequenced input: PBMCs. The rearrangement joined TRBV7-2 to TRBJ2-5, with 10 junctional bases fitting TRBD2. CDR3 sequence: CASSMQRGGRETQYF. The DNA sequence is given as TGTGCCAGCAGCATGCAGCGGGGGGGCCGGGAGACCCAGTACTTC.